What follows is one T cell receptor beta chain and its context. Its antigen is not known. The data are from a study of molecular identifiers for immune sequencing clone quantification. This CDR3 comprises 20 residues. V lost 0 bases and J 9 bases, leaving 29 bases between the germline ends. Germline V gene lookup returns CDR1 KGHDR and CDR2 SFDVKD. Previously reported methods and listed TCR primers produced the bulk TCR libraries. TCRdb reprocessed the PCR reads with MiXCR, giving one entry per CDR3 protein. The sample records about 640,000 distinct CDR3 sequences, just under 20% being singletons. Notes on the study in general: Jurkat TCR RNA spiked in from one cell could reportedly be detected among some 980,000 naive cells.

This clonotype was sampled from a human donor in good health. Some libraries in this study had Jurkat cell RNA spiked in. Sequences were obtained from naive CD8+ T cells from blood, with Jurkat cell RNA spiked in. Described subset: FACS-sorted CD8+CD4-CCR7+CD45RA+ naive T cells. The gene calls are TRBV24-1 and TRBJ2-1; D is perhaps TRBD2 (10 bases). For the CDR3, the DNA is TGTGCCACCAGTGATTTGCGGGACAGGGTTCCGGGACTAGCGAGAACTGAGCAGTTCTTC. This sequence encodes CATSDLRDRVPGLARTEQFF.